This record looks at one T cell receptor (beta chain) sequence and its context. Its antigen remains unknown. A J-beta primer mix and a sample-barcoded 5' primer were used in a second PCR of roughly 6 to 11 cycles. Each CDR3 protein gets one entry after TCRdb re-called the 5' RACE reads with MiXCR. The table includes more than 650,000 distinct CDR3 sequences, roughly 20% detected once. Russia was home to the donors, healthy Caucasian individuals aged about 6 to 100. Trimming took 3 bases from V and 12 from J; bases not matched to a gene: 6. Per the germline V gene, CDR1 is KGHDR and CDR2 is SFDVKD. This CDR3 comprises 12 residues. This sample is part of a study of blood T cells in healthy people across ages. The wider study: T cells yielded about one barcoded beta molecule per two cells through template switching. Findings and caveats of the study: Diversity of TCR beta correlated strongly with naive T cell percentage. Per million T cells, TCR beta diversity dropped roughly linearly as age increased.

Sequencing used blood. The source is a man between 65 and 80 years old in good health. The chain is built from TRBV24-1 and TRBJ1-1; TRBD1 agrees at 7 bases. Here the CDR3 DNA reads TGTGCCACCAGTGATGACAGGGCCCGCACTTTCTTT. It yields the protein CATSDDRARTFF.